The T cell receptor beta chain described here comes from a study of T-cell memory formation after mild COVID-19. General observations from the study: Cross-reactive memory apparently joined, as some responding clones appeared in pre-infection memory.

In the case of this clonotype: Its antigen is not known.

TCRdb reprocessed the 5' RACE reads with MiXCR, giving one entry per CDR3 protein. The table includes under 200,000 distinct CDR3 sequences, roughly 28% detected once. The CDR3 totals 14 residues. CDR1 MNHEY and CDR2 SMNVEV come from the germline V gene (reference sequence). The trim removed 2 bases at V and 3 bases at J, leaving 4 bases unmatched. The sequenced sample was PBMCs or a T cell subset sorted from them (not recorded which). V and J are TRBV27 and TRBJ2-7; TRBD1 agrees at 7 bases. The origin of this receptor is an adult woman who had mild COVID-19 (a few samples of this study predate the infection). Cell type and time point are not known. The CDR3 here is CASSLGAGGYEQYF. The CDR3 DNA is TGTGCCAGCAGTTTAGGGGCAGGGGGCTACGAGCAGTACTTC.